This T cell receptor (beta chain) comes out of a study of cytomegalovirus exposure and HLA in healthy donors. The study, taken as a whole, reports: Whilst most TCR sequences proved rare, a subset of public TCRs occurred across many donors.

Germline CDR1 reads SEHNR; CDR2 reads FQNEAQ (reference sequence). This CDR3 comprises 14 residues. The junction had 4 bases not matched to a gene; V was cut back by 2 bases and J by 5 bases. PCR primers comprised 60 Vbeta and 13 Jbeta primers. Data came from immunoSEQ multiplex PCR; TCRdb stores just in-frame clones and leaves some out. The sample includes about 80,000 clones, over 75% seen only once; the top ten take about 3.5%. A word on this clone: Its antigen is unidentified.

The rearrangement joins TRBV7-9 to TRBJ1-1, with 8 nucleotides matching TRBD1. This clonotype was sampled from a man over 45 in good health and CMV-seronegative. Sequencing was performed on PBMCs. The CDR3 DNA reads TGTGCCAGCAGCTTATCAGGGGGCGAGACTGAAGCTTTCTTT. It encodes CASSLSGGETEAFF.